These 19 T cell receptor beta chains came from one sample sequenced in a study of blood T cells in healthy people across ages. Through a sample-barcoded 5' primer and a J-beta primer mix, a second PCR was run for about 6 to 11 cycles. From the 5' RACE reads, TCRdb called clonotypes with MiXCR, one entry per CDR3 protein. The data show about 1.8 million distinct CDR3 sequences, about 49% seen once. The material sequenced was blood. Source of these receptors: a woman aged 35 to 49 in good health.

The J gene is TRBJ2-5, the V gene TRBV4-1; 11 bases match TRBD2. J lost 4 bases, V lost 0 bases, and 13 bases had no gene match. This CDR3 has 19 residues. Germline V gene lookup returns CDR1 MGHRA and CDR2 YSYEKL. DNA for the CDR3: TGCGCCAGCAGCCAAGAGGCGCCCTTTACTAGCGGGGGAGGAGAGACCCAGTACTTC. It encodes CASSQEAPFTSGGGETQYF.

The rearrangement uses TRBV5-1 and TRBJ2-3, with 12 positions matching TRBD1. CDR3 size: 15 residues. Trimming cost V 4 bases and J 4 bases; bases outside gene matches: 4. Germline-derived CDR1 and CDR2 are SGHRS and YFSETQ. The CDR3 DNA reads as TGCGCCAGCAGCCAAGGGACAGGGGGCTCAGATACGCAGTATTTT. Its protein is CASSQGTGGSDTQYF.

Only a few counts were recorded for this clonotype. J is TRBJ2-7 and V is TRBV6-2 or TRBV6-3, with D perhaps TRBD2 (5 bases). CDR3 length: 14 amino acids. V was cut by 5 bases and J by 2 bases, with 13 bases left in between. Germline CDR1 MNHEY, CDR2 SVGEGT. The CDR3 region is CASSLQSGPYEQYF. The CDR3 DNA is TGTGCCAGCAGTCTACAGAGCGGACCCTACGAGCAGTACTTC.

This clonotype came up a few times. The CDR3 reads CASSLAGRQGRLETQYF. CDR3 in DNA: TGTGCCAGCAGCTTAGCGGGGAGACAGGGAAGATTGGAGACCCAGTACTTC. The gene calls are TRBV11-1 and TRBJ2-7; TRBD1 matches at 7 bases. The J call could be wrong; TRBJ2-5 is a better fit for the DNA end. This CDR3 comprises 17 residues. Looked up from germline, CDR1 is SGHAT and CDR2 is FQDESV (reference sequence).

This clonotype was picked up a small number of times. This chain uses TRBV18 with TRBJ2-1; 9 bases align to TRBD1. Trimming at V came to 11 bases and at J to 7 bases, leaving 12 bases not matched to a gene. The CDR3 consists of 14 residues. CDR1 is KGHSH and CDR2 is LQKENI in the germline V gene. DNA of the CDR3: TGTGCCGGGTCGGGACAGGGAAGAATGAATGAGCAGTTCTTC. Translated, it gives CAGSGQGRMNEQFF.

The chain carries TRBV28 and TRBJ2-1, with D possibly being TRBD1 (5 bases). Trimming left V 6 bases short and J 0 bases short, with 12 bases between. Germline lookup yields CDR1 MDHEN and CDR2 SYDVKM. The CDR3 consists of 15 residues. CDR3 sequence: CASREDSSSYNEQFF. The CDR3 region has the DNA TGTGCCAGCAGGGAAGACAGTAGCTCCTACAATGAGCAGTTCTTC.

This clonotype was counted a few times. V is TRBV20-1 and J is TRBJ2-4, with 10 nucleotides matching TRBD1. Gene TRBJ2-7 matches the end of the DNA better, so the J call may be wrong. The CDR3 is made up of 14 amino acids. Germline assignment: CDR1 DFQATT and CDR2 SNEGSKA (reference sequence). CDR3 DNA: TGCAGTGCGCCCCCCGGACAGGGGGGGACCGAGCAGTACTTC. This sequence encodes CSAPPGQGGTEQYF.

This rearrangement joins TRBV27 to TRBJ2-1, with TRBD2 matching over 11 bases. Germline V gene sequence: CDR1 MNHEY, CDR2 SMNVEV (reference sequence). V gave up 7 bases and J gave up 6 bases; unmatched junction bases: 8. The CDR3 spans 15 residues. CDR3 nucleotide sequence: TGTGCCAGCACCCTAACTAGCGGGGGAGTCAATGAGCAGTTCTTC. Residues: CASTLTSGGVNEQFF.

V and J are TRBV6-5 and TRBJ1-2, with D unclear. Germline assignment: CDR1 MNHEY and CDR2 SVGAGI. The CDR3 is 18 amino acids. Trimming took 0 bases from V and 1 from J, leaving 18 bases between them. The CDR3 reads CASSYSMGRNTDNYGYTF. The CDR3 DNA follows: TGTGCCAGCAGTTACTCGATGGGGAGAAACACCGATAACTATGGCTACACCTTC.

The chain couples TRBV12-3 or TRBV12-4 to TRBJ2-3, with 10 bases matching TRBD2. The V and J ends lost 3 bases and 5 bases, in that order; junction bases with no gene match: 5. The CDR3 is 15 residues long. The CDR3 coding sequence is TGTGCCAGCAGTTTCCCGGGACTAGCGAGAGATACGCAGTATTTT. Translating gives CASSFPGLARDTQYF.

This clonotype occurred once. The rearrangement links TRBV4-3 to TRBJ2-7; D may match TRBD1 or TRBD2 (6 bases each). In germline, CDR1 is LGHNA, CDR2 YSLEER. The length of the CDR3 is 18 residues. Trimming pared 0 bases from V and 3 bases from J, leaving 21 bases between. The CDR3 spells CASSQDLGRTGRHYEQYF. As DNA, the CDR3 is TGCGCCAGCAGCCAAGATCTCGGGAGAACAGGGCGTCACTACGAGCAGTACTTC.

V and J are TRBV12-3 or TRBV12-4 and TRBJ1-5; tentatively, D is TRBD1 (5 bases). Trimming removed 6 bases at V and 1 base at J, with 13 bases between. The CDR3 length is 15 residues. The CDR3 protein is CASSTFQGSNQPQHF. The CDR3 DNA follows: TGTGCCAGCAGCACCTTCCAGGGAAGCAATCAGCCCCAGCATTTT.

Worth noting for this clonotype: Possible read error: a much larger clone is one base away. Here the CDR3 DNA reads TGCAGCGTTGCCCAGGATTTTAAAGAGACCCAGTACTTC. As protein: CSVAQDFKETQYF. The rearrangement joins TRBV29-1 to TRBJ2-7; D not resolved. The J call may be faulty, since TRBJ2-5 better matches the DNA end. CDR1 SQVTM and CDR2 ANQGSEA come from the germline V gene. This CDR3 spans 13 amino acids.

The chain employs TRBV7-2 and TRBJ2-6, with a weak D call TRBD1 (6 bases). Germline V CDR1 and CDR2: SGHTA, FQGNSA. The CDR3 consists of 16 residues. V lost 3 bases to trimming and J lost 2 bases, with 11 bases between them. The CDR3 here is CASSFSGAAGANVLTF. CDR3 bases: TGTGCCAGCAGCTTTTCAGGGGCTGCTGGGGCCAACGTCCTGACTTTC. Complete variable domain (other parts from reference TRBV7-2 and TRBJ2-6): GAGVSQSPSNKVTEKGKDVELRCDPISGHTALYWYRQSLGQGLEFLIYFQGNSAPDKSGLPSDRFSAERTGGSVSTLTIQRTQQEDSAVYLCASSFSGAAGANVLTFGAGSRLTVL.

The J gene is TRBJ2-2, the V gene TRBV6-1; 15 nucleotides line up with TRBD2. This CDR3 has 17 amino acids. The germline CDR1 and CDR2 sequences are MNHNS and SASEGT. J was trimmed by 2 bases and V by 7 bases; bases with no gene match: 5. The CDR3 sequence: CASTRTSGGANTGELFF. DNA of the CDR3: TGTGCCAGCACCCGGACTAGCGGGGGGGCCAACACCGGGGAGCTGTTTTTT.

The chain couples TRBV18 to TRBJ2-7, with D perhaps TRBD1 (5 bases). Trimming took 3 bases from V and 6 from J, leaving 18 bases between them. The CDR3 is made up of 15 amino acids. Per the germline V gene, CDR1 is KGHSH and CDR2 is LQKENI. As DNA, the CDR3 is TGTGCCAGCTCACCGGGGCATATCGGCGCACGCGAGCAGTACTTC. This codes for CASSPGHIGAREQYF.

The chain joins TRBV6-6 to TRBJ2-5, with 10 bases matching TRBD1. Near its end, the DNA agrees better with TRBJ2-7, so the J call may be wrong. Germline V gives CDR1 MNHNY, CDR2 SVGAGI (reference sequence). The CDR3 has 14 amino acids. CDR3 DNA sequence: TGTGCCAGCAGTTATGGACAGGGGGAGTACGAGCAGTACTTC. It is translated as CASSYGQGEYEQYF.

V is TRBV5-1 and J is TRBJ2-4; TRBD2 matches at 8 bases. This CDR3 has 16 residues. J was trimmed by 0 bases and V by 2 bases; bases with no gene match: 4. Germline V gene sequence: CDR1 SGHRS, CDR2 YFSETQ. CDR3 in amino acids: CASSFTSGEAKNIQYF. The CDR3 DNA reads as TGCGCCAGCAGCTTTACTAGCGGAGAAGCCAAAAACATTCAGTACTTC.

This chain links TRBV4-1 with TRBJ2-7; 9 positions match TRBD1. With V trimmed by 0 bases and J by 4 bases, 13 bases remained unmatched. This CDR3 has 18 residues. Germline CDR1 is MGHRA and CDR2 is YSYEKL. CDR3 sequence reads: CASSQDESGTGLCYEQYF. The CDR3 DNA reads as TGCGCCAGCAGCCAAGATGAGTCCGGGACAGGGTTATGTTACGAGCAGTACTTC.